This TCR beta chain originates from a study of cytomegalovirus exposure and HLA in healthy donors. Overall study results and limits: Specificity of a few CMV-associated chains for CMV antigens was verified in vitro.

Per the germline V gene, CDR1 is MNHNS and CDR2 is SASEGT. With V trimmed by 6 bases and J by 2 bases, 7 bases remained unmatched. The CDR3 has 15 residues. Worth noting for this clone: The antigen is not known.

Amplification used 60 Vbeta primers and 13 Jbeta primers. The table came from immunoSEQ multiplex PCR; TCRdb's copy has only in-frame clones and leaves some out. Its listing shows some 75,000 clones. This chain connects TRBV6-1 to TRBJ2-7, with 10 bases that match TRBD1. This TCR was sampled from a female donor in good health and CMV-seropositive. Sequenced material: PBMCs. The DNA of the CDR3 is TGTGCCAGCAGACCGGGACAGGGGCTCCCCTACGAGCAGTACTTC. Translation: CASRPGQGLPYEQYF.